This TCR beta chain was identified during a study of T cells in women clearing cervical HPV infection. For this clone: The observed sequence ends 3 residues before the CDR3 terminus, with the missing tail filled in from the germline J gene.

The CDR3 length is 15 residues. Trimming cost V 0 bases and J 7 bases, with 14 bases left between them. Germline CDR1 reads SGHRS; CDR2 reads YFSETQ. Repertoires were generated with immunoSEQ multiplex PCR, while TCRdb's copy carries only in-frame clones and drops some. The sample spans about 37,000 clones; the ten largest clones claim roughly 6.8%. The sequencing input was blood buffy coat. This rearrangement joins TRBV5-1 to TRBJ2-1; a possible D gene is TRBD1 (5 bases). The receptor was isolated from a woman aged 18 to 75 with a cervical HPV16 infection that either progressed to CIN3+ or cleared (not recorded which). Incomplete CDR3 DNA: TGCGCCAGCAGCTTGGCCAGGGTAGGTAGGAATGAG. It is translated as CASSLARVGRNE. In full, the CDR3 is CASSLARVGRNEQFF.